One sample yielded the 13 T cell receptor beta chains listed below, sequenced in a study of radiation and T cells in renal cell carcinoma. Generated by immunoSEQ multiplex PCR, the TCRdb table keeps only in-frame clones and is missing some. The sample holds tens of thousands of clones, roughly 80% seen once. Time point of the sample: blood 2 weeks post-SBRT. This sample's treatment: 15 Gy SBRT to primary tumor, nephrectomy 4 weeks later. This sample comprised blood, obtained from a patient whose treatment included radiotherapy and nephrectomy. The receptor set was obtained from a woman in her sixties or seventies with renal cell carcinoma.

The gene calls are TRBV6-1 and TRBJ2-5, with D perhaps TRBD2 (7 bases). V was shortened by 0 bases and J by 6 bases, with 17 bases between the two germline ends. Germline V gene data show CDR1 as MNHNS and CDR2 as SASEGT. The CDR3 spans 16 residues. The CDR3 DNA reads as TGTGCCAGCAGTGAAGCGTCCGGTTTCGGGGGGCAGACCCAGTACTTC. Translating it yields CASSEASGFGGQTQYF.

V is TRBV18 and J is TRBJ2-7; TRBD2 matches 9 bases. There are 13 residues in the CDR3. Germline-derived CDR1 and CDR2 are KGHSH and LQKENI. The V segment lost 8 bases and the J segment 0 bases; nucleotides outside the gene matches: 2. The CDR3 region is CASISGSSYEQYF. DNA for the CDR3: TGTGCCAGCATTAGCGGGAGCTCCTACGAGCAGTACTTC.

The chain couples TRBV18 to TRBJ2-7; no firm D call. From germline, CDR1 is KGHSH and CDR2 LQKENI. The CDR3 extends over 12 amino acids. V was trimmed by 3 bases and J by 0 bases, leaving 3 bases between them. This CDR3 reads CASSPNSYEQYF. As DNA, the CDR3 is TGTGCCAGCTCACCCAACTCCTACGAGCAGTACTTC.

The rearrangement uses TRBV21-1 and TRBJ1-4; TRBD1, the table's D call, was not compared with the DNA. TRBV21-1 is tagged as a pseudogene. CDR3 length: 16 amino acids. The CDR3 here is CASSKGWTGSNEKLFF. The CDR3 nucleotides are TGTGCCAGCAGCAAAGGCTGGACAGGCTCTAATGAAAAACTGTTTTTT.

The chain uses TRBV6-5 and TRBJ1-6, with D unresolved. This CDR3 comprises 14 residues. Germline CDR1 reads MNHEY; CDR2 reads SVGAGI. V lost 6 bases to trimming and J lost 6 bases, with 12 bases between them. CDR3 sequence: CASRFRGPNSPLHF. The CDR3 nucleotides read TGTGCCAGCAGGTTCCGGGGTCCTAATTCACCCCTCCACTTT.

This chain connects TRBV23-1 to TRBJ1-2; 8 nucleotides line up with TRBD1. TRBV23-1 is known as an ORF, though its function is uncertain. The CDR3 loop spans 15 amino acids. V gave up 1 base and J gave up 6 bases; unmatched junction bases: 7. The CDR3 DNA reads TGCGCCAGCAGTCAATTCACAGGGGGGAACGATGGCTACACCTTC. Its protein product is CASSQFTGGNDGYTF.

The chain is built from TRBV7-2 and TRBJ2-5; 14 bases align to TRBD2. Per the germline V gene, CDR1 is SGHTA and CDR2 is FQGNSA. The CDR3 is 15 residues long. Losses at the gene ends were 3 bases for V and 10 bases for J; bases not matched to a gene: 7. This chain's CDR3 is CASSLTSGRVLGQYF. As DNA, the CDR3 is TGTGCCAGCAGCTTGACTAGCGGGAGGGTTCTAGGCCAGTACTTC.

This rearrangement joins TRBV7-2 to TRBJ1-2; 9 bases agree with TRBD1. Germline loops: CDR1 SGHTA, CDR2 FQGNSA. V trimming: 4 bases; J trimming: 6 bases; junction bases outside the gene matches: 6. The CDR3 is 14 amino acids. The CDR3 nucleotides are TGTGCCAGCAGCTCCGGGACAGGGAATGATGGCTACACCTTC. It translates to CASSSGTGNDGYTF. Looking up the rest from reference TRBV7-2 and TRBJ1-2 gives the full variable domain: GAGVSQSPSNKVTEKGKDVELRCDPISGHTALYWYRQSLGQGLEFLIYFQGNSAPDKSGLPSDRFSAERTGGSVSTLTIQRTQQEDSAVYLCASSSGTGNDGYTFGSGTRLTVV.

The chain recombines TRBV2 with TRBJ2-3; D possibly corresponds to TRBD1 (6 bases). Germline V gives CDR1 SNHLY, CDR2 FYNNEI. Trimming shortened V by 11 bases and J by 0 bases, and 15 bases separated the two germline ends. This CDR3 region has 14 residues. Here the CDR3 DNA reads TGTGCCGTGATCAGGGGATCTAGCACAGATACGCAGTATTTT. Its protein is CAVIRGSSTDTQYF.

V usage is TRBV7-6 and J usage is TRBJ1-4, with unresolved D. CDR3 length: 13 amino acids. With 2 bases removed from V and 5 bases from J, the gap between germline ends came to 6 bases. The germline gives CDR1 SGHVS, CDR2 FNYEAQ. CDR3 in DNA: TGTGCCAGCAGCTTATCGGGGAATGAAAAACTGTTTTTT. Encoded protein: CASSLSGNEKLFF.

This chain uses TRBV4-1 with TRBJ2-5, with D perhaps TRBD1 (6 bases). Trimming pared 0 bases from V and 5 bases from J, leaving 16 bases between. Germline CDR1 and CDR2: MGHRA and YSYEKL. The CDR3 covers 16 residues. As DNA, the CDR3 is TGCGCCAGCAGCCAAGATAGTACAGGGTGGGGGGAGACCCAGTACTTC. Its protein is CASSQDSTGWGETQYF.

The chain links TRBV28 to TRBJ2-7; weak D call: TRBD1 (6 bases). The CDR3 runs 16 residues. Germline V gene sequence: CDR1 MDHEN, CDR2 SYDVKM. The V end lost 8 bases, the J end lost 0 bases, and 20 bases lay between the germline ends. The CDR3 DNA sequence: TGTGCCAGCTCCCCTTGGAGCAGGGGAGCCTCCTACGAGCAGTACTTC. As protein: CASSPWSRGASYEQYF. Looking up the rest from reference TRBV28 and TRBJ2-7 gives the full variable domain: DVKVTQSSRYLVKRTGEKVFLECVQDMDHENMFWYRQDPGLGLRLIYFSYDVKMKEKGDIPEGYSVSREKKERFSLILESASTNQTSMYLCASSPWSRGASYEQYFGPGTRLTVT.

The chain uses TRBV4-1 and TRBJ2-7; D remains unclear. The CDR3 spans 12 residues. Germline CDR1 reads MGHRA; CDR2 reads YSYEKL. V was clipped by 1 base and J by 4 bases, with 5 bases between them. CDR3 protein: CASSQGGYEQYF. CDR3 DNA: TGCGCCAGCAGCCAAGGAGGATACGAGCAGTACTTC.